This TCR beta chain was captured by sequencing in a study of OX40 agonist ivuxolimab in advanced cancers. Study-level results: Specificity for antigen went undetermined in the expanded peripheral T cells. Expanded clones were, on average, more numerous in CD8+ T cells than in CD4+.

Measured with immunoSEQ multiplex PCR; TCRdb has only the in-frame clones, and not every one. The repertoire holds tens of thousands of clones, with 75% to 90% as singletons. V was trimmed by 8 bases and J by 4 bases, leaving 20 bases between them. The germline gives CDR1 SNHLY, CDR2 FYNNEI. The CDR3 totals 15 residues. Comment on this clone: Its antigen is unknown.

The sequenced sample was CD4+ or CD8+ T cells sorted from blood, obtained in a trial of the OX40 agonist ivuxolimab. The rearrangement links TRBV2 to TRBJ1-2; TRBD1 might be the D (6 bases). The origin of this receptor is an adult with an advanced solid tumor such as melanoma, head and neck, liver or kidney cancer. As DNA, the CDR3 is TGTGCCAGCCCTTTGGGCAGGGGTAGTCTCTATGGCTACACCTTC. The encoded protein is CASPLGRGSLYGYTF. Drawing the rest from reference TRBV2 and TRBJ1-2, the complete variable domain is EPEVTQTPSHQVTQMGQEVILRCVPISNHLYFYWYRQILGQKVEFLVSFYNNEISEKSEIFDDQFSVERPDGSNFTLKIRSTKLEDSAMYFCASPLGRGSLYGYTFGSGTRLTVV.